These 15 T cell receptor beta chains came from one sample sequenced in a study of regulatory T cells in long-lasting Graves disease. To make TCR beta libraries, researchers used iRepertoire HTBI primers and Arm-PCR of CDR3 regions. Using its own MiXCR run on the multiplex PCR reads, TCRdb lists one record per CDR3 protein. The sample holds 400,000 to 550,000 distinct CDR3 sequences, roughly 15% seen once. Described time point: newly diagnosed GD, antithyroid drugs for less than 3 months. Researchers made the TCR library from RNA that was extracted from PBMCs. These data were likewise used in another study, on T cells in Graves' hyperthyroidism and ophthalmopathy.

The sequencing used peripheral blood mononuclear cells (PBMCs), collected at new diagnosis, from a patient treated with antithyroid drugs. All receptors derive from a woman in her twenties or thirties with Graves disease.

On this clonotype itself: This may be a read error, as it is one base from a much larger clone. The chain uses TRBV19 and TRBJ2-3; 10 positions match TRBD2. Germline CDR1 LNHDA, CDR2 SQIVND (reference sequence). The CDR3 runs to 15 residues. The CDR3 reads CASTSASGRADTPYF. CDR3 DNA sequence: TGTGCCAGTACCTCTGCTAGCGGGAGAGCAGATACGCCGTATTTT.

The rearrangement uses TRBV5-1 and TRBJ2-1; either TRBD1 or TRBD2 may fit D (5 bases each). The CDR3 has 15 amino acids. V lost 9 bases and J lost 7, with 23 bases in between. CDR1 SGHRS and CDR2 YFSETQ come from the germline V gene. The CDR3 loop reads CATSGGYGASNEQFF. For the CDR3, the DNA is TGCGCCACCTCTGGGGGATATGGAGCGAGTAATGAGCAGTTCTTC.

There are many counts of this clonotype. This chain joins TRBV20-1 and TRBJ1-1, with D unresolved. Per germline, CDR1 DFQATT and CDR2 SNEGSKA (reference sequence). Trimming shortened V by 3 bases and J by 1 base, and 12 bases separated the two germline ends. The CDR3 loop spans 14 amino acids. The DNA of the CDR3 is TGCAGTGCTAGTTGGTACAGAACGAACACTGAAGCTTTCTTT. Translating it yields CSASWYRTNTEAFF.

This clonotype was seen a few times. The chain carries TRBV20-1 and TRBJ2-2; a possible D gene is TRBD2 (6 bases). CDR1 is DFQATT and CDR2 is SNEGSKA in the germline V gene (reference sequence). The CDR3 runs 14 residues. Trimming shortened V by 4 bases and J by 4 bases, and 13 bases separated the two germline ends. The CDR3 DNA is TGCAGTGCTAAGGTGGCGGAGGGCACCGGGGAGCTGTTTTTT. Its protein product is CSAKVAEGTGELFF.

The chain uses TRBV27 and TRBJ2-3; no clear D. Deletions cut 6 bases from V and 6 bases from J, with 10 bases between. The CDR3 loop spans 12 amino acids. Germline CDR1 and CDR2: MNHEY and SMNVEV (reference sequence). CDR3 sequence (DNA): TGTGCCAGCAGCCTGAATCCGGATACGCAGTATTTT. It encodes CASSLNPDTQYF.

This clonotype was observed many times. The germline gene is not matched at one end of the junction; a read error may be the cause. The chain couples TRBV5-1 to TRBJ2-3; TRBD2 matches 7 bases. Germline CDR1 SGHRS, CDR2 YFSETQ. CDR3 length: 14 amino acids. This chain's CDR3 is CASSSAGATDTQYF. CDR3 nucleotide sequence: TGTGCCAGCAGTAGTGCGGGAGCCACAGATACGCAGTATTTT.

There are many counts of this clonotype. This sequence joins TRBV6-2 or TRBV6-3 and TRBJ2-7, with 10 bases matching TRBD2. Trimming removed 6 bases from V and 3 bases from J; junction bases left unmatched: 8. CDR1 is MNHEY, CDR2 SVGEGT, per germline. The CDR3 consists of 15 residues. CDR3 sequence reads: CASSYTTSGYYEQYF. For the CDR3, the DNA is TGTGCCAGCAGCTATACGACTAGCGGGTACTACGAGCAGTACTTC.

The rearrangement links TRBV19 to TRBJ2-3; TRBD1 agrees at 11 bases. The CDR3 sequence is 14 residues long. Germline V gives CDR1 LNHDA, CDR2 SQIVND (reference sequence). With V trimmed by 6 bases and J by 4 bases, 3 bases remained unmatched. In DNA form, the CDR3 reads TGTGCCAGTAGGGACAGGGGGCGAGCAGATACGCAGTATTTT. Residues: CASRDRGRADTQYF.

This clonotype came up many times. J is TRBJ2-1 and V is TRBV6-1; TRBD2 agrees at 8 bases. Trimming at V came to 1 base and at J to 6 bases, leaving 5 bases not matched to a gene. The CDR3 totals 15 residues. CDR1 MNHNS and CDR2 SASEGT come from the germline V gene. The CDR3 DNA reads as TGTGCCAGCAGTGAAGTAGCGGGGTGGGGCAATGAGCAGTTCTTC. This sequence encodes CASSEVAGWGNEQFF.

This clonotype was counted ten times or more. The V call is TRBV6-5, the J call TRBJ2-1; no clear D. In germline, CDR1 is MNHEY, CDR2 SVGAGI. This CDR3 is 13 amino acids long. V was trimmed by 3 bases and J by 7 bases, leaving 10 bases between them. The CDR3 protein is CASSYRRENEQFF. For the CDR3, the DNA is TGTGCCAGCAGTTATAGGAGAGAGAATGAGCAGTTCTTC.

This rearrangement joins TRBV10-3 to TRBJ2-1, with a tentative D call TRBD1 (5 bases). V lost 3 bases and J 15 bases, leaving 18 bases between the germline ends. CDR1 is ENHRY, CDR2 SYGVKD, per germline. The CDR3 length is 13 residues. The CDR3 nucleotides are TGTGCCATCAGTGAACGGAGACAGCTGGTAGGGTTCTTC. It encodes CAISERRQLVGFF.

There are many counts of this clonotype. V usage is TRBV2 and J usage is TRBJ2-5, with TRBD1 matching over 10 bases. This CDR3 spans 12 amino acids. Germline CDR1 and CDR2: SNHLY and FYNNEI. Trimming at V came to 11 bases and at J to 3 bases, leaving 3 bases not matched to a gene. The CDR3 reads CASGQGEETQYF. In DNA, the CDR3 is TGTGCCTCCGGACAGGGGGAAGAGACCCAGTACTTC.

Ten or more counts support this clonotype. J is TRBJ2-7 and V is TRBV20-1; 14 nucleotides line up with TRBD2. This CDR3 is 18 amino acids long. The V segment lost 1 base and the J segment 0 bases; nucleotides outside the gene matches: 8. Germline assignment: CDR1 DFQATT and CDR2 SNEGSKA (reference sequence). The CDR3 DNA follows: TGCAGTGCTAGAGTTAAGGGACTAGCGGGAGAATTCTCCTACGAGCAGTACTTC. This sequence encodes CSARVKGLAGEFSYEQYF.

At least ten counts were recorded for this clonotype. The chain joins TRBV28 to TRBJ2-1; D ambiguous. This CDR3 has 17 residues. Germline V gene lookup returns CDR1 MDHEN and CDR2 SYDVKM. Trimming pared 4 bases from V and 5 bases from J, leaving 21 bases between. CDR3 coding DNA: TGTGCCAGCAGTTCCTCAACCGGACGTTTGTGGGACAATGAGCAGTTCTTC. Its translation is CASSSSTGRLWDNEQFF.

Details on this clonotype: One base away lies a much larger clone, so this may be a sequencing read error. The CDR3 sequence is CASSLVETSGSEQVF. For the CDR3, the DNA is TGTGCCAGCAGCTTAGTTGAGACTAGCGGGAGCGAGCAGGTCTTC. The V gene is TRBV7-9, the J gene TRBJ2-1; 12 bases line up with TRBD2. The CDR3 consists of 15 residues. Germline-derived CDR1 and CDR2 are SEHNR and FQNEAQ (reference sequence).